This entry lists 21 T cell receptor beta chains sequenced from one sample in a study of blood T cell repertoires in COVID-19. Only in-frame clones appear in the TCRdb table, and some are missing; sequencing was by immunoSEQ multiplex PCR. The table includes over 200,000 clones, about 90% detected once. The sample consisted of peripheral blood. The receptor source for this set is a man aged 30 to 39 with acute or convalescent COVID-19.

This clone was seen more than once but under ten times. The chain has TRBV18 and TRBJ1-2; 8 bases are shared with TRBD1. The CDR3 is 12 amino acids. With V trimmed by 3 bases and J by 6 bases, 0 bases remained unmatched. CDR1 and CDR2 from the germline V gene are KGHSH and LQKENI. The CDR3 DNA reads TGTGCCAGCTCACCGACAGGGGATGGCTACACCTTC. It codes for CASSPTGDGYTF.

This clone was observed a handful of times. The rearrangement joins TRBV7-2 to TRBJ2-1; D ambiguous. Trimming stripped 1 base from V and 4 bases from J, with 11 bases between. Looked up from germline, CDR1 is SGHTA and CDR2 is FQGNSA. CDR3 size: 15 residues. The CDR3 DNA is TGTGCCAGCAGCTTAGACACCGATTGGTACAATGAGCAGTTCTTC. It yields the protein CASSLDTDWYNEQFF.

V is TRBV18 and J is TRBJ2-1; D is perhaps TRBD1 (6 bases). Germline lookup yields CDR1 KGHSH and CDR2 LQKENI. Trimming removed 1 base at V and 4 bases at J, with 11 bases between. The CDR3 covers 15 residues. For the CDR3, the DNA is TGTGCCAGCTCACCACTGGCAGGGGCTTACAATGAGCAGTTCTTC. Amino acid sequence: CASSPLAGAYNEQFF.

This chain uses TRBV27 with TRBJ2-1; a weak D match, TRBD1 (6 bases). Germline assignment: CDR1 MNHEY and CDR2 SMNVEV (reference sequence). The CDR3 runs 14 residues. Trimming took 2 bases from V and 7 from J, leaving 12 bases between them. DNA for the CDR3: TGTGCCAGCAGTTTAAGGACAGCCAAGAATGAGCAGTTCTTC. Translation gives CASSLRTAKNEQFF.

The chain links TRBV27 to TRBJ1-1; D gene uncertain. Germline V gene lookup returns CDR1 MNHEY and CDR2 SMNVEV (reference sequence). Trimming shortened V by 0 bases and J by 3 bases, and 5 bases separated the two germline ends. The CDR3 extends over 13 amino acids. Written as DNA, the CDR3 is TGTGCCAGCAGTTTATCTAGATACACTGAAGCTTTCTTT. This sequence encodes CASSLSRYTEAFF.

Points on this clone: Its ends do not fully match the called genes, so a read error is possible. As DNA, the CDR3 is TGTGCCACCAGAGATTTAAACAGGGCGGAGCAGTTCTTC. It encodes CATRDLNRAEQFF. The chain is built from TRBV24-1 and TRBJ2-1; maybe TRBD1 (6 bases). CDR1 KGHDR and CDR2 SFDVKD come from the germline V gene. The CDR3 spans 13 residues.

This chain joins TRBV6-6 and TRBJ1-2, with no clear D. V shed 5 bases and J shed 8 bases, with 18 bases lying between them. Germline lookup yields CDR1 MNHNY and CDR2 SVGAGI (reference sequence). This CDR3 is built from 14 residues. CDR3 nucleotides: TGTGCCAGCAGTCGGGTCAACTCCCCCGAGGGCTACACCTTC. Its protein is CASSRVNSPEGYTF.

The chain is built from TRBV5-1 and TRBJ1-4; TRBD1 agrees at 7 bases. Germline V gene sequence: CDR1 SGHRS, CDR2 YFSETQ. The CDR3 is 15 amino acids. The junction had 11 bases not matched to a gene; V was cut back by 4 bases and J by 8 bases. In DNA, the CDR3 is TGCGCCAGCAGCGGACGGGGACAGTTCGAGGAAAAACTGTTTTTT. Its protein is CASSGRGQFEEKLFF.

CDR3 bases: TGTGCCAGCAGTTCCGCCTTTAGAGGCTACACCTTC. As protein: CASSSAFRGYTF. This rearrangement joins TRBV27 to TRBJ1-2; D not resolved. Germline V gene lookup returns CDR1 MNHEY and CDR2 SMNVEV (reference sequence). Trimming removed 4 bases from V and 8 bases from J, with 11 bases in between. The CDR3 is made up of 12 amino acids.

This chain joins TRBV4-2 and TRBJ2-1; TRBD2 matches 9 bases. Germline CDR1 and CDR2: LGHNA and YNFKEQ. The CDR3 runs 15 residues. The trim removed 4 bases at V and 4 bases at J, leaving 5 bases unmatched. The CDR3 loop reads CASSPGTSLYNEQFF. The CDR3 region has the DNA TGTGCCAGCAGCCCCGGGACTAGCCTATACAATGAGCAGTTCTTC.

The CDR3 here is CASSLGQGTREQYF. As DNA, the CDR3 is TGTGCCAGCAGTTTGGGACAGGGGACGAGGGAGCAGTACTTC. The chain joins TRBV28 to TRBJ2-7; TRBD1 aligns across 10 bases. V shed 3 bases, J shed 7 bases, and the junction held 6 bases outside the gene matches. This CDR3 is built from 14 residues. CDR1 MDHEN and CDR2 SYDVKM come from the germline V gene.

The J gene is TRBJ2-5, the V gene TRBV11-3; 7 bases line up with TRBD1. Germline V gene data show CDR1 as SGHNT and CDR2 as YENEEA. CDR3 size: 13 residues. V lost 5 bases and J lost 4; bases outside the gene matches: 4. The CDR3 reads CASSPRQGETQYF. Written as DNA, the CDR3 is TGTGCCAGCAGCCCGAGACAGGGAGAGACCCAGTACTTC.

The chain combines TRBV18 with TRBJ1-4; TRBD1 aligns across 9 bases. The CDR3 sequence is 14 residues long. Looked up from germline, CDR1 is KGHSH and CDR2 is LQKENI. The V gene end was trimmed by 5 bases and the J gene end by 7 bases; junction bases not matched to a gene: 5. The CDR3 DNA reads as TGTGCCAGCTCAAGGGGACAGGGCGGTGAAAAACTGTTTTTT. It yields the protein CASSRGQGGEKLFF.

There are a few counts of this clone. This rearrangement joins TRBV4-1 to TRBJ1-5, with D hard to call. Germline CDR1 reads MGHRA; CDR2 reads YSYEKL. Trimming removed 0 bases from V and 4 bases from J, with 4 bases in between. The length of the CDR3 is 13 residues. CDR3 protein: CASSQERNQPQHF. In nucleotides, the CDR3 is TGCGCCAGCAGCCAAGAGAGAAATCAGCCCCAGCATTTT.

This chain links TRBV2 with TRBJ2-3, with TRBD2 matching 12 bases. CDR1 and CDR2 from the germline V gene are SNHLY and FYNNEI. The ends lost 4 bases at V and 9 bases at J; junction bases unmatched: 8. The CDR3 length is 15 residues. The CDR3, as DNA: TGTGCCAGCAGTGCGCGACTAGCGGGGGAGGGGACGCAGTATTTT. Protein product: CASSARLAGEGTQYF.

The chain couples TRBV6-5 to TRBJ1-5, with D unclear. Germline values: CDR1 MNHEY, CDR2 SVGAGI. This CDR3 comprises 15 residues. V was cut by 6 bases and J by 6 bases, with 18 bases left in between. In nucleotides, the CDR3 is TGTGCCAGCAGACCGGAGCCCGGCGGGAGTCAGCCCCAGCATTTT. Its protein is CASRPEPGGSQPQHF.

As to this clone: This sample includes further DNA sequences coding for the same CDR3. This rearrangement joins TRBV7-9 to TRBJ1-2; D remains unclear. Trimming stripped 1 base from V and 5 bases from J, with 11 bases between. Germline loops: CDR1 SEHNR, CDR2 FQNEAQ (reference sequence). CDR3 length: 14 amino acids. The CDR3 loop is CASSLEVAVYGYTF. CDR3 DNA sequence: TGTGCCAGCAGCTTAGAAGTGGCAGTTTATGGCTACACCTTC.

This CDR3 is CASSLWDRDSVPDTQYF. In DNA form, the CDR3 reads TGTGCCAGCAGTTTATGGGACCGGGACTCGGTTCCAGATACGCAGTATTTT. The J gene is TRBJ2-3, the V gene TRBV28; TRBD2 might be the D (6 bases). Between the trimmed V and J ends, which lost 0 bases and 4 bases, there was a span of 17 bases. Germline V gene sequence: CDR1 MDHEN, CDR2 SYDVKM. CDR3 length: 17 amino acids.

The rearrangement uses TRBV18 and TRBJ2-1; 13 bases map to TRBD2. Germline V gene sequence: CDR1 KGHSH, CDR2 LQKENI. The J segment lost 4 bases and the V segment lost 3 bases, leaving 9 bases of the junction unmatched. The CDR3 runs to 18 residues. The CDR3 nucleotides read TGTGCCAGCTCACCCTTTCGGGAACTAGCGGGAGGGTACAATGAGCAGTTCTTC. It codes for CASSPFRELAGGYNEQFF.

The V and J genes are TRBV7-2 and TRBJ2-5, with D maybe TRBD2 (6 bases). V lost 5 bases and J 5 bases, leaving 15 bases between the germline ends. The CDR3 totals 14 residues. CDR1 and CDR2 (germline): SGHTA, FQGNSA. The CDR3, as DNA: TGTGCCAGCAGCCCTTTCGGGGAGGTGGAGACCCAGTACTTC. Amino acid sequence: CASSPFGEVETQYF.

The chain joins TRBV18 to TRBJ1-2, with D possibly matching TRBD1 (5 bases). Germline CDR1 reads KGHSH; CDR2 reads LQKENI. The CDR3 is made up of 16 amino acids. The germline V and J ends were trimmed by 4 bases and 0 bases, with 15 bases remaining between them. The CDR3 reads CASSLLIRASNYGYTF. CDR3 bases: TGTGCCAGCTCACTTCTAATCAGGGCCTCTAACTATGGCTACACCTTC.